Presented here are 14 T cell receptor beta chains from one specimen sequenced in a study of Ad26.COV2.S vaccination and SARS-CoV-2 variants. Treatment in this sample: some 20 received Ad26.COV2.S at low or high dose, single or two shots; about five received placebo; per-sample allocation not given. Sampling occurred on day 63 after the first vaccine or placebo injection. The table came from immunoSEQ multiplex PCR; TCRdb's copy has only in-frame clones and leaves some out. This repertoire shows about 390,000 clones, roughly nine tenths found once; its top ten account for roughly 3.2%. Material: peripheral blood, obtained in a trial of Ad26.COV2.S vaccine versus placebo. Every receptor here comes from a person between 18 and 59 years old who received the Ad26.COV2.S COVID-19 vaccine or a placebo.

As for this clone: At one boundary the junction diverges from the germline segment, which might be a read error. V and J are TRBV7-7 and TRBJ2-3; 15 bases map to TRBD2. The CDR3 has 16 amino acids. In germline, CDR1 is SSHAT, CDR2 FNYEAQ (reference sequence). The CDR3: CASSRTSGGGTDTQYF. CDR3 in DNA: TGTGCTAGCAGCCGGACTAGCGGGGGGGGCACAGATACGCAGTATTTT.

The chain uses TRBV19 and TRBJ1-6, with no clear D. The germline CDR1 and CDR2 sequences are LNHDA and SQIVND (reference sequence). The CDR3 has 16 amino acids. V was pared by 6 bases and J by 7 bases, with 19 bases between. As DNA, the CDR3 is TGTGCCAGTAGACGGTGGCCGAAGGGCTCAAATTCACCCCTCCACTTT. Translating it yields CASRRWPKGSNSPLHF.

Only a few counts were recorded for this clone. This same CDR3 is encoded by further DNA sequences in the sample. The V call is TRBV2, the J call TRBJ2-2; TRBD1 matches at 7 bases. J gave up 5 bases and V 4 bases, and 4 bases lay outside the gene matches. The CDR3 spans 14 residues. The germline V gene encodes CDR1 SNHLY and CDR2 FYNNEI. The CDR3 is CASSGAGGTGELFF. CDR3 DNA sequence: TGTGCCAGCAGTGGAGCAGGGGGAACCGGGGAGCTGTTTTTT.

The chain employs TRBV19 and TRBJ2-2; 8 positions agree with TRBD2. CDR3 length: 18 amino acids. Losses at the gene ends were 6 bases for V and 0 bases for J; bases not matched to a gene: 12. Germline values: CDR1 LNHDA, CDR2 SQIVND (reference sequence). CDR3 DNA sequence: TGTGCCAGTAGGAACCGGCGGGGGGCTTTCGCGAACACCGGGGAGCTGTTTTTT. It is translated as CASRNRRGAFANTGELFF.

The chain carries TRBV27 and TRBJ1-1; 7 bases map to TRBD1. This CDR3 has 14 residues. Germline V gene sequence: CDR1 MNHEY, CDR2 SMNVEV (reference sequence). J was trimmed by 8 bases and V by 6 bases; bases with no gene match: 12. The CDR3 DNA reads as TGTGCCAGCAGGACGAGATCAAGACAGGGAGAAGCTTTCTTT. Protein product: CASRTRSRQGEAFF.

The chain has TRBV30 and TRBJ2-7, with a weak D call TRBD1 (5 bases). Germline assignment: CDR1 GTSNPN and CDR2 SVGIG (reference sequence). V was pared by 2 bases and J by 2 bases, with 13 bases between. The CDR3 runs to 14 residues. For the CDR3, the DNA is TGTGCCTGGAGTAAGGCAGGGAATGCCTACGAGCAGTACTTC. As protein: CAWSKAGNAYEQYF.

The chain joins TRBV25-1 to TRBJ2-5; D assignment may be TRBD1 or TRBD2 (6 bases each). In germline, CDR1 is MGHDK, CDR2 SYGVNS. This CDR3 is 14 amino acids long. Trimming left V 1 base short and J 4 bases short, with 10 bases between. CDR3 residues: CASSEFGGRETQYF. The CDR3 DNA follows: TGTGCCAGCAGTGAATTCGGGGGCCGAGAGACCCAGTACTTC.

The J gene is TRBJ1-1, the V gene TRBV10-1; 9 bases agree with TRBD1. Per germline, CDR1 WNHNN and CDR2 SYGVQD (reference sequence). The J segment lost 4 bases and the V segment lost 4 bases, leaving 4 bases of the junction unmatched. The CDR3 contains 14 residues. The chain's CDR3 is CASSARQGGTEAFF. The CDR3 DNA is TGCGCCAGCAGTGCGAGACAGGGGGGCACTGAAGCTTTCTTT.

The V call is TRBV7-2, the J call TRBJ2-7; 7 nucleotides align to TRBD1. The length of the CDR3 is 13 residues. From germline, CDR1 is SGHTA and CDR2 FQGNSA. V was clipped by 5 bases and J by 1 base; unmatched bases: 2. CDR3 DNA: TGTGCCAGCAGCAAGGACAGGTCCTACGAGCAGTACTTC. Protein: CASSKDRSYEQYF.

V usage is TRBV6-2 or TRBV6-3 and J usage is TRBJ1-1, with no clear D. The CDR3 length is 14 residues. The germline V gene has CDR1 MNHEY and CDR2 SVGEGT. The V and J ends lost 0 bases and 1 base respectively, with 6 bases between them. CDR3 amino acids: CASSYSDKNTEAFF. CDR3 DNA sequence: TGTGCCAGCAGTTACTCCGACAAGAACACTGAAGCTTTCTTT.

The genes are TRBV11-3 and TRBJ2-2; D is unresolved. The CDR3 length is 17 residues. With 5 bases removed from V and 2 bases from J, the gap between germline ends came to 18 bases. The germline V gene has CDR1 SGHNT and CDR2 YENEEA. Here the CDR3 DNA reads TGTGCCAGCAGCCGTACTGGGTATACAGAAAACACCGGGGAGCTGTTTTTT. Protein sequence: CASSRTGYTENTGELFF.

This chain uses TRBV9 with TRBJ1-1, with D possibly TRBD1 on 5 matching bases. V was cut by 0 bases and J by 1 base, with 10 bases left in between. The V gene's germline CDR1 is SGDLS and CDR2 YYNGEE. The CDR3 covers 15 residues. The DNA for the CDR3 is TGTGCCAGCAGCGTAGGTGAGAGGGGGAACACTGAAGCTTTCTTT. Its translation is CASSVGERGNTEAFF.

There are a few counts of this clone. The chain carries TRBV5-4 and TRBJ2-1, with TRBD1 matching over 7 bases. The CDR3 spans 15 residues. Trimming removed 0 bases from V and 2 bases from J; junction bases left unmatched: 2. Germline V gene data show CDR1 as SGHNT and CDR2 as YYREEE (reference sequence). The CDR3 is CASSLDRGAYNEQFF. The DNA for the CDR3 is TGTGCCAGCAGCTTGGACAGGGGTGCCTACAATGAGCAGTTCTTC.

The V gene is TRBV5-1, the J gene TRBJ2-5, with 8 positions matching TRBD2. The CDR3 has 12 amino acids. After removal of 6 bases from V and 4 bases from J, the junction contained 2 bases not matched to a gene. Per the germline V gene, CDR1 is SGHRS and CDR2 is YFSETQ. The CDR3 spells CASTAGGETQYF. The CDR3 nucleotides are TGCGCCAGCACGGCGGGGGGAGAGACCCAGTACTTC. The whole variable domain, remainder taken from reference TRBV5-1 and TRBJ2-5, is KAGVTQTPRYLIKTRGQQVTLSCSPISGHRSVSWYQQTPGQGLQFLFEYFSETQRNKGNFPGRFSGRQFSNSRSEMNVSTLELGDSALYLCASTAGGETQYFGPGTRLLVL.